This TCR beta chain was profiled in a study of OX40 agonist ivuxolimab in advanced cancers. The data were produced by immunoSEQ multiplex PCR, yet TCRdb's version contains in-frame clones alone and is incomplete. This sample yields 50,000 to 70,000 clones, of which 84% are seen a single time; 0.5% to 0.7% belongs to the top ten. For this clone: Its specificity is unknown.

General study points: CD8+ T cells averaged more expanded clones than CD4+.

The receptor was isolated from an adult with an advanced solid tumor such as melanoma, head and neck, liver or kidney cancer. Specimen: CD4+ or CD8+ T cells sorted from blood, collected in a trial of the OX40 agonist ivuxolimab.

The CDR3 here is CATLDPTGTGNTEAFF. The CDR3 DNA is TGTGCCACCCTTGACCCAACAGGGACGGGGAACACTGAAGCTTTCTTT. The V call is TRBV10-3, the J call TRBJ1-1; TRBD1 is a possible D gene (6 bases). With 10 bases removed from V and 1 base from J, the gap between germline ends came to 22 bases. Germline CDR1 ENHRY, CDR2 SYGVKD. There are 16 residues in the CDR3.